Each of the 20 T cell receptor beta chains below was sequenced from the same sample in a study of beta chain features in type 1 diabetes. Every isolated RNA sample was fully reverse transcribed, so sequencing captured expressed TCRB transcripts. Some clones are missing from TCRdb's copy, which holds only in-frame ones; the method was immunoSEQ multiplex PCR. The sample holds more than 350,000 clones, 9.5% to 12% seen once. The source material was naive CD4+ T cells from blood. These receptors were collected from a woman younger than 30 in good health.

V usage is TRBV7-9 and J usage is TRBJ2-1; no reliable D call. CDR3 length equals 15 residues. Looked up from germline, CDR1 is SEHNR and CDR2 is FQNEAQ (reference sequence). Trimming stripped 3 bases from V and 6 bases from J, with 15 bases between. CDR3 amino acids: CASSFVSLPGNEQFF. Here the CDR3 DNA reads TGTGCCAGCAGCTTTGTTAGCTTGCCGGGCAATGAGCAGTTCTTC.

CDR3 coding DNA: TGTGCCTGGAAGGACCGGGGGATGCTCGCGGCCCAGTACTTC. This sequence encodes CAWKDRGMLAAQYF. V usage is TRBV30 and J usage is TRBJ2-5; tentative D call: TRBD2 (6 bases). This CDR3 comprises 14 residues. Germline-derived CDR1 and CDR2 are GTSNPN and SVGIG (reference sequence). V lost 4 bases, J lost 9 bases, and 21 bases lay in between. Together with reference TRBV30 and TRBJ2-5, the CDR3 gives the full variable domain: SQTIHQWPATLVQPVGSPLSLECTVEGTSNPNLYWYRQAAGRGLQLLFYSVGIGQISSEVPQNLSASRPQDRQFILSSKKLLLSDSGFYLCAWKDRGMLAAQYFGPGTRLLVL.

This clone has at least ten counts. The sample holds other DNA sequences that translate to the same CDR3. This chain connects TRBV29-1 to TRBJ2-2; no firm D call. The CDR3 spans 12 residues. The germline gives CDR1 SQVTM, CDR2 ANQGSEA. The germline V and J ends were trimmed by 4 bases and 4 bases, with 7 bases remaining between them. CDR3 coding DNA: TGCAGCGTTGCCCGTGGCACCGGGGAGCTGTTTTTT. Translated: CSVARGTGELFF.

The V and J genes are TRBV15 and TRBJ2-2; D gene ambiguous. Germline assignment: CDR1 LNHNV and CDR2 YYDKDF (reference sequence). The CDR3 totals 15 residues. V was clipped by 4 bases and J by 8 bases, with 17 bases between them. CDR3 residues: CATSTRPGAAGELFF. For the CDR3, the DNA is TGTGCCACCAGCACCAGACCGGGTGCTGCGGGGGAGCTGTTTTTT.

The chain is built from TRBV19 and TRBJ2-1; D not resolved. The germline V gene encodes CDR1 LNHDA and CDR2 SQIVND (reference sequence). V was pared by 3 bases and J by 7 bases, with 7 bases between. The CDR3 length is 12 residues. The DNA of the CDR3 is TGTGCCAGTAGTATTGTAGGGAATGAGCAGTTCTTC. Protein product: CASSIVGNEQFF.

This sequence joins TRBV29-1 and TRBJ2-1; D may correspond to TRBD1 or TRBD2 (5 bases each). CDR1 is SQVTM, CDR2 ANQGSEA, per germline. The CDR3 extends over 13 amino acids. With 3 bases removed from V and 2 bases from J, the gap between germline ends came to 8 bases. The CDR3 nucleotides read TGCAGCGTTGACTTGGGGGCCTACAATGAGCAGTTCTTC. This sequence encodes CSVDLGAYNEQFF.

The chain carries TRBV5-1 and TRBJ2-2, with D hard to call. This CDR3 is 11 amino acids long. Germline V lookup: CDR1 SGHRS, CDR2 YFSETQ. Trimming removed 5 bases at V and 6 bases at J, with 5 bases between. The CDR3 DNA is TGCGCCAGCAGTGAATCCGGGGAGCTGTTTTTT. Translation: CASSESGELFF.

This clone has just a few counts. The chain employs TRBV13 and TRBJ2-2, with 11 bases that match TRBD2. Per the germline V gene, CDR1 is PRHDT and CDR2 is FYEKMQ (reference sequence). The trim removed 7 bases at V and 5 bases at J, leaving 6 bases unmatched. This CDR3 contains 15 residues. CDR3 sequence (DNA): TGTGCCAGCAATGGACTAGCGGGTCGTACCGGGGAGCTGTTTTTT. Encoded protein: CASNGLAGRTGELFF. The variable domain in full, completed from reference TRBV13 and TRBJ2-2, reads AAGVIQSPRHLIKEKRETATLKCYPIPRHDTVYWYQQGPGQDPQFLISFYEKMQSDKGSIPDRFSAQQFSDYHSELNMSSLELGDSALYFCASNGLAGRTGELFFGEGSRLTVL.

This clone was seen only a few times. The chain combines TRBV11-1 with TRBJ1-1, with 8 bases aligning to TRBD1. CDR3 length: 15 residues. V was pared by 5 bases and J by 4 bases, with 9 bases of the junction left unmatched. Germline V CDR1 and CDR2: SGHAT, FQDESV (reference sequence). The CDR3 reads CASSPLLTGVTEAFF. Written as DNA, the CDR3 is TGTGCCAGCAGCCCCCTATTGACAGGGGTCACTGAAGCTTTCTTT.

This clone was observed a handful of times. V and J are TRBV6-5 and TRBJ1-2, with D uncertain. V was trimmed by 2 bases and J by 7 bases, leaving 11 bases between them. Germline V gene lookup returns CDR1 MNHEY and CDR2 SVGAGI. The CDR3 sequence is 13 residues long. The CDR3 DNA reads TGTGCCAGCAGTTACCACAACCTTGGTGGCTACACCTTC. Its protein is CASSYHNLGGYTF.

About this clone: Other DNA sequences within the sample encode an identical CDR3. CDR3 in DNA: TGCGCCAGCAGCCAGGGTCACTCTGGAAACACCATATATTTT. As protein: CASSQGHSGNTIYF. V is TRBV4-3 and J is TRBJ1-3; D unresolved. The CDR3 loop spans 14 amino acids. The ends were cut back, 3 bases at V and 0 bases at J, with 6 bases in the middle. Germline CDR1 is LGHNA and CDR2 is YSLEER.

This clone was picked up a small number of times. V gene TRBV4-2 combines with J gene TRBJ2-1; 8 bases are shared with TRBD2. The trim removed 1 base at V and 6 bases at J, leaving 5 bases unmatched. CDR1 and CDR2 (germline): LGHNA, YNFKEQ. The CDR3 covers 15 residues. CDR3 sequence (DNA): TGTGCCAGCAGCCAAGGGGCGGGAGGAATCAATGAGCAGTTCTTC. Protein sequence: CASSQGAGGINEQFF.

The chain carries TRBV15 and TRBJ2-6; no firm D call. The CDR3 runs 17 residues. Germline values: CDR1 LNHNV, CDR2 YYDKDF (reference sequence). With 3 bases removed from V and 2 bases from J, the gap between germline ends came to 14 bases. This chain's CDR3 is CATSRYEPSPGANVLTF. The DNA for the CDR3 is TGTGCCACCAGCAGGTACGAACCGTCTCCTGGGGCCAACGTCCTGACTTTC. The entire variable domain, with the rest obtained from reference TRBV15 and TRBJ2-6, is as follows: DAMVIQNPRYQVTQFGKPVTLSCSQTLNHNVMYWYQQKSSQAPKLLFHYYDKDFNNEADTPDNFQSRRPNTSFCFLDIRSPGLGDTAMYLCATSRYEPSPGANVLTFGAGSRLTVL.

In nucleotides, the CDR3 is TGCGCCAGCAGCCGAACCGGGGGGTCCGGTGAGACCCAGTACTTC. Its protein is CASSRTGGSGETQYF. The chain carries TRBV4-3 and TRBJ2-5; 7 bases are shared with TRBD2. This CDR3 is built from 15 residues. Trimming at V came to 4 bases and at J to 5 bases, leaving 10 bases not matched to a gene. Germline CDR1 LGHNA, CDR2 YSLEER.

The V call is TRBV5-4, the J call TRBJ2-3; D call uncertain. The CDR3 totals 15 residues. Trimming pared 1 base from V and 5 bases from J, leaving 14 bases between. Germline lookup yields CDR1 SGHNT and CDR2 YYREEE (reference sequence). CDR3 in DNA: TGTGCCAGCAGCTTGAGGCCCTCCGCGGTAGATACGCAGTATTTT. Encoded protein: CASSLRPSAVDTQYF. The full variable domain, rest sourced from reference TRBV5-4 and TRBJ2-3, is ETGVTQSPTHLIKTRGQQVTLRCSSQSGHNTVSWYQQALGQGPQFIFQYYREEENGRGNFPPRFSGLQFPNYSSELNVNALELDDSALYLCASSLRPSAVDTQYFGPGTRLTVL.

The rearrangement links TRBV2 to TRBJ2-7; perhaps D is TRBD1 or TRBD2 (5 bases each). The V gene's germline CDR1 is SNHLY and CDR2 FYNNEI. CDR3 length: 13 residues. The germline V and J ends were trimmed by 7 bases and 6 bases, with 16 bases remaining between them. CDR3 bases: TGTGCCAGCATGTGGGACGGTCTTCTCGAGCAGTACGTC. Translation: CASMWDGLLEQYV.

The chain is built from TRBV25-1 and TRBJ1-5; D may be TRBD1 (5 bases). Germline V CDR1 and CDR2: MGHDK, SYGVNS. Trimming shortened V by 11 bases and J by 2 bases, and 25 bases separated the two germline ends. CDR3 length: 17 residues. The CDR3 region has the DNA TGTGCCCGAGGGTCGGGGGGAGTGAAGTCGGGCAATCAGCCCCAGCATTTT. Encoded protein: CARGSGGVKSGNQPQHF.

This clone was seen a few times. The CDR3 here is CASSLANEQFF. The CDR3 DNA sequence: TGTGCCAGTTCCCTGGCTAATGAGCAGTTCTTC. This chain joins TRBV6-6 and TRBJ2-1; D call uncertain. The V gene's germline CDR1 is MNHNY and CDR2 SVGAGI (reference sequence). CDR3 length equals 11 residues. Trimming took off 9 bases at V and 7 bases at J, with 10 bases between the two ends.

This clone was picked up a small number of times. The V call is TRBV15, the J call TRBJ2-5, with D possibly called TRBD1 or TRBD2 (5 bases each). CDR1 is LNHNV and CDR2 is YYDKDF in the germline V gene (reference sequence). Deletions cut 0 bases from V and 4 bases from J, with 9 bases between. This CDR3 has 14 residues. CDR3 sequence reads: CATSREAGGETQYF. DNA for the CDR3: TGTGCCACCAGCAGAGAAGCTGGGGGAGAGACCCAGTACTTC.

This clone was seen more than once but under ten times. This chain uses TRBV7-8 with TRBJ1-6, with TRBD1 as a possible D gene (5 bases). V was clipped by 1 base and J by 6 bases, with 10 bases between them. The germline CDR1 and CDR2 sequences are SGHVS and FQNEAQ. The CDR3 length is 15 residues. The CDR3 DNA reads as TGTGCCAGCAGCTTAGATCGACAGCTTAATTCACCCCTCCACTTT. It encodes CASSLDRQLNSPLHF.